This passage covers 22 T cell receptor beta chains from one sample sequenced in a study of control samples from healthy donors and cancer patients. Sequencing was performed with immunoSEQ multiplex PCR; in TCRdb, only in-frame clones are kept and a portion is missing. The data show about 180,000 clones, approximately 92% seen once. The specimen was blood. All receptors derive from a woman between 40 and 55 years old in good health.

The V call is TRBV19, the J call TRBJ1-1, with D uncertain. This CDR3 spans 14 amino acids. The V and J ends lost 11 bases and 0 bases respectively, with 16 bases between them. In germline, CDR1 is LNHDA, CDR2 SQIVND (reference sequence). This CDR3 reads CACGRRAMNTEAFF. CDR3 in DNA: TGTGCCTGCGGAAGGAGGGCGATGAACACTGAAGCTTTCTTT.

This clone has only one observation. The chain is built from TRBV27 and TRBJ1-5; possibly TRBD1 for D (5 bases). V shed 6 bases and J shed 5 bases, with 11 bases lying between them. The CDR3 is made up of 13 amino acids. Germline CDR1 and CDR2: MNHEY and SMNVEV (reference sequence). CDR3 protein: CASSFGGYQPQHF. The DNA for the CDR3 is TGTGCCAGCAGCTTCGGGGGGTATCAGCCCCAGCATTTT.

The chain joins TRBV12-5 to TRBJ2-5; no clear D. CDR3 length: 12 residues. The V and J ends lost 8 bases and 2 bases respectively, with 9 bases between them. Germline V CDR1 and CDR2: LGHNT, FRNRAP. The CDR3 here is CASTKQQETQYF. The CDR3 DNA sequence: TGTGCTAGTACGAAGCAGCAAGAGACCCAGTACTTC. Based on the CDR3 plus reference TRBV12-5 and TRBJ2-5, the full variable domain is DARVTQTPRHKVTEMGQEVTMRCQPILGHNTVFWYRQTMMQGLELLAYFRNRAPLDDSGMPKDRFSAEMPDATLATLKIQPSEPRDSAVYFCASTKQQETQYFGPGTRLLVL.

CDR3: CASSFILREQFF. The CDR3 DNA follows: TGTGCCAGCAGTTTCATTCTTCGTGAGCAGTTCTTC. The chain has TRBV12-3 or TRBV12-4 and TRBJ2-1; D uncertain. CDR3 size: 12 residues. V gave up 3 bases and J gave up 9 bases, with 9 bases separating them.

This clone was detected only once. The rearrangement joins TRBV5-4 to TRBJ1-1; 10 positions match TRBD1. The CDR3 contains 13 residues. Germline V CDR1 and CDR2: SGHNT, YYREEE (reference sequence). V trimming: 4 bases; J trimming: 6 bases; junction bases outside the gene matches: 3. In DNA, the CDR3 is TGTGCCAGCAGCGGGACAGGGGTTGCTGAAGCTTTCTTT. Protein product: CASSGTGVAEAFF.

V gene TRBV7-9 combines with J gene TRBJ1-1, with 9 bases fitting TRBD1. The ends lost 1 base at V and 2 bases at J; junction bases unmatched: 5. The CDR3 has 16 residues. Per the germline V gene, CDR1 is SEHNR and CDR2 is FQNEAQ (reference sequence). CDR3 protein: CASSLERDRDNTEAFF. The CDR3 DNA follows: TGTGCCAGCAGCTTAGAGAGGGACAGGGATAACACTGAAGCTTTCTTT.

J is TRBJ2-7 and V is TRBV18; 8 nucleotides line up with TRBD2. V shed 6 bases, J shed 0 bases, and the junction held 7 bases outside the gene matches. Germline V lookup: CDR1 KGHSH, CDR2 LQKENI. The CDR3 has 15 residues. CDR3 sequence (DNA): TGTGCCAGCTCCCGGACTAGCCAGAGCTCCTACGAGCAGTACTTC. Translation: CASSRTSQSSYEQYF.

The V gene is TRBV3-1 (or the pseudogene TRBV3-2), the J gene TRBJ2-3; maybe TRBD2 (6 bases). The CDR3 contains 17 residues. The V and J ends lost 1 base and 5 bases respectively, with 19 bases between them. Germline lookup yields CDR1 LGHDT and CDR2 YNNKEL (reference sequence). CDR3 amino acids: CASSQGRLEGLRDTQYF. The CDR3 DNA sequence: TGTGCCAGCAGCCAAGGTCGACTAGAGGGTCTAAGAGATACGCAGTATTTT.

This chain connects TRBV12-3 or TRBV12-4 to TRBJ2-7; unclear D gene. This CDR3 has 11 amino acids. Trimming stripped 6 bases from V and 7 bases from J, with 10 bases between. The CDR3 nucleotides read TGTGCCAGCAGGGTCGCGGAAGAGCAGTACTTC. It codes for CASRVAEEQYF.

This rearrangement joins TRBV4-1 to TRBJ2-4, with D unclear. The germline CDR1 and CDR2 sequences are MGHRA and YSYEKL. Trimming shortened V by 3 bases and J by 0 bases, and 12 bases separated the two germline ends. This CDR3 spans 16 amino acids. The CDR3, as DNA: TGCGCCAGCAGCCACGGCGGAGAGCTAGCCAAAAACATTCAGTACTTC. It is translated as CASSHGGELAKNIQYF.

This clone has just a few counts. This rearrangement joins TRBV4-2 to TRBJ1-2; D unresolved. Between the trimmed V and J ends, which lost 1 base and 6 bases, there was a span of 9 bases. Germline V gene sequence: CDR1 LGHNA, CDR2 YNFKEQ. The CDR3 covers 13 residues. As DNA, the CDR3 is TGTGCCAGCAGCCAAGGCCCAGAAAATGGCTACACCTTC. Protein sequence: CASSQGPENGYTF.

The chain is built from TRBV7-8 and TRBJ1-6; no firm D call. Germline V lookup: CDR1 SGHVS, CDR2 FQNEAQ. The CDR3 contains 15 residues. Trimming stripped 5 bases from V and 5 bases from J, with 13 bases between. DNA of the CDR3: TGTGCCAGCAGCCACCGAGAGGTAGATAATTCACCCCTCCACTTT. Its translation is CASSHREVDNSPLHF.

The V and J genes are TRBV6-6 and TRBJ1-2, with D unresolved. Germline V gene data show CDR1 as MNHNY and CDR2 as SVGAGI (reference sequence). CDR3 length: 11 residues. The CDR3 nucleotides are TGTGCTTTGGGCGGGGTCTATGGCTACACCTTC. Translation: CALGGVYGYTF.

The V gene is TRBV2, the J gene TRBJ1-5; TRBD1 might be the D (5 bases). The CDR3 contains 14 residues. Germline lookup yields CDR1 SNHLY and CDR2 FYNNEI. V lost 7 bases, J lost 3 bases, and 13 bases lay in between. The CDR3: CASNRGANNQPQHF. CDR3 nucleotides: TGTGCCAGCAATCGCGGGGCCAACAATCAGCCCCAGCATTTT.

The table lists this clone with a count of one. Other nucleotide sequences from this sample produce the same CDR3. The chain recombines TRBV7-9 with TRBJ2-1; D remains unclear. Germline CDR1 reads SEHNR; CDR2 reads FQNEAQ (reference sequence). V lost 2 bases to trimming and J lost 2 bases, with 1 base between them. The CDR3 runs 12 residues. The CDR3 loop reads CASSLPYNEQFF. The CDR3 bases are TGTGCCAGCAGCTTACCCTACAATGAGCAGTTCTTC.

The V and J genes are TRBV7-6 and TRBJ2-7, with TRBD1 identical over 8 bases. Germline CDR1 SGHVS, CDR2 FNYEAQ. J was trimmed by 6 bases and V by 5 bases; bases with no gene match: 12. This CDR3 is 15 amino acids long. For the CDR3, the DNA is TGTGCCAGCAGCACCCAATCAGGGGGCGTTGGCGAGCAGTACTTC. It codes for CASSTQSGGVGEQYF.

The chain has TRBV7-2 and TRBJ2-3; 7 bases match TRBD2. Germline trimming cut 4 bases from V and 0 bases from J; bases unmatched to any gene: 7. There are 16 residues in the CDR3. Germline lookup yields CDR1 SGHTA and CDR2 FQGNSA. In DNA, the CDR3 is TGTGCCAGCAGCTCCCGGACTAGTGCTAGCACAGATACGCAGTATTTT. Translating it yields CASSSRTSASTDTQYF.

J is TRBJ1-4 and V is TRBV11-1; TRBD1 aligns across 10 bases. The CDR3 runs 15 residues. The J segment lost 7 bases and the V segment lost 3 bases, leaving 5 bases of the junction unmatched. Germline lookup yields CDR1 SGHAT and CDR2 FQDESV (reference sequence). The CDR3 protein is CASSFRQGASEKLFF. For the CDR3, the DNA is TGTGCCAGCAGCTTCCGACAGGGGGCTAGTGAAAAACTGTTTTTT.

The chain employs TRBV13 and TRBJ2-2; 10 bases fit TRBD1. V lost 5 bases to trimming and J lost 4 bases; unmatched junction nucleotides: 7. CDR3 length: 16 amino acids. Germline V gene data show CDR1 as PRHDT and CDR2 as FYEKMQ (reference sequence). The CDR3 region is CASSHRDRGATGELFF. The DNA for the CDR3 is TGTGCCAGCAGCCACCGGGACAGGGGTGCCACCGGGGAGCTGTTTTTT.

CDR3 amino acids: CASSFDRGESFF. CDR3 nucleotides: TGCGCCAGCAGCTTCGACAGGGGTGAGTCTTTCTTT. The chain recombines TRBV5-1 with TRBJ1-1, with 8 bases aligning to TRBD1. The germline V gene encodes CDR1 SGHRS and CDR2 YFSETQ. V was pared by 2 bases and J by 12 bases, with 6 bases of the junction left unmatched. The length of the CDR3 is 12 residues.

CDR3 sequence (DNA): TGTGCCATCAGTGAGACACCTAGCTATCAGACCCAGTACTTC. This codes for CAISETPSYQTQYF. The rearrangement links TRBV10-3 to TRBJ2-5, with a weak D call TRBD2 (5 bases). This CDR3 has 14 residues. V lost 2 bases and J 6 bases, leaving 13 bases between the germline ends. Germline CDR1 and CDR2: ENHRY and SYGVKD.

The chain is built from TRBV6-5 and TRBJ1-5; unclear D gene. Trimming removed 8 bases from V and 3 bases from J, with 14 bases in between. The CDR3 totals 14 residues. Germline values: CDR1 MNHEY, CDR2 SVGAGI. CDR3 protein: CASASASANQPQHF. The CDR3 DNA reads as TGTGCCAGCGCCTCAGCGAGCGCCAATCAGCCCCAGCATTTT.